This T cell receptor (beta chain) was recorded in a study of human T cells and chemical hapten exposure. Study as a whole: There were weekly diphenylcyclopropenone doses to the scalp for patients throughout the roughly 25-week study.

The CDR3 is 11 residues long. Germline loops: CDR1 LNHDA, CDR2 SQIVND (reference sequence). V gave up 2 bases and J gave up 16 bases, with 12 bases separating them. Separate cDNA molecules received unique molecular identifiers, which the library attached to them. A single record per CDR3 protein comes from TCRdb applying MiXCR to the RACE reads. The sample has more than 45,000 distinct CDR3 sequences; around 12% are singletons. Time point: patch test 3, about 24 weeks after DPC sensitization. Treatment of the sample: therapeutic diphenylcyclopropenone sensitization with weekly scalp DPC. Those who donated were patients with alopecia, 18 to 70 years of age, and suitable for DPC. Study-wide findings and caveats: Compared with pre-sensitization or healthy control sets, expanded TCRs clustered more.

This clonotype was observed a handful of times. Its specificity is unknown. This sequence originates from a man aged 25-45 years with alopecia areata. Some clones in this sample may be carry-over from other donors' samples. Sample: whole blood, taken in connection with sensitization to the hapten diphenylcyclopropenone (DPC). The chain has TRBV19 and TRBJ1-5; D is uncertain. The CDR3 bases are TGTGCCAGTAGTATAAGGCGTGAGGTCCATTTT. Its protein is CASSIRREVHF.